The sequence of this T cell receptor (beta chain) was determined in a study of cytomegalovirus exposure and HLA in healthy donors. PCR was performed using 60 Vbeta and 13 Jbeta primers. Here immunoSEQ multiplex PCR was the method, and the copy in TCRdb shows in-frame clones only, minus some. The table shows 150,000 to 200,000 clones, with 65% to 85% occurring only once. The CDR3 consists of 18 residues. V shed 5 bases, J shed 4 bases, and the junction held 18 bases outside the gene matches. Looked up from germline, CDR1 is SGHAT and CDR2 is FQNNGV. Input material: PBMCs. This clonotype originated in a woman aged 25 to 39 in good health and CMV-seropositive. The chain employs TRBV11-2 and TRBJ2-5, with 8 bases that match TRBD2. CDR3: CASSHIQFSAGERETQYF. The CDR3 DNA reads TGTGCCAGCAGCCACATTCAATTTTCAGCGGGAGAGAGAGAGACCCAGTACTTC.